These T cell receptor beta chains were read from a single sample in a study of CD8 T cells in ankylosing spondylitis. One entry per CDR3 protein, called by TCRdb with MiXCR from the 5' RACE reads. The sample yields 470,000 or so distinct CDR3 sequences, around 26% seen once. Sample: blood, either unsorted or a sorted T cell fraction (not recorded which). The receptors were sampled from a male donor with ankylosing spondylitis. The CDR3 runs from the conserved cysteine through the conserved F or W. The D gene is left open where the match is weak. The size entry is marked missing in some rows and otherwise reads once, few, many or a size class.

V: TRBV5-1; size: NA; J: TRBJ1-3; D: TRBD1; DNA: TGCGCCAGCAGCTTGGACGGGACAGGGAGTAACACCATATATTTT; CDR3: CASSLDGTGSNTIYF
V: TRBV28; size: few; J: TRBJ2-7; D: NA; DNA: TGTGCCAGCAGTCCGCAGGGTTTGGTGGGCGAGCAGTACTTC; CDR3: CASSPQGLVGEQYF
V: TRBV25-1; size: few; J: TRBJ2-7; D: NA; DNA: TGTGCCAGCAGTGAATATACGAGGCTGTATCCCTACGAGCAGTACTTC; CDR3: CASSEYTRLYPYEQYF
V: TRBV3-1; size: NA; J: TRBJ2-3; D: TRBD2; DNA: TGTGCCAGCAGCCTTGAGCTAGCGGGAGGGATCGATACGCAGTATTTT; CDR3: CASSLELAGGIDTQYF
V: TRBV12-3/TRBV12-4; size: NA; J: TRBJ1-5; D: TRBD1; DNA: TGTGCCTGCACCCTCTACACAATCGGGGGACAGAAAAATCAGCCCCAGCATTTT; CDR3: CACTLYTIGGQKNQPQHF
V: TRBV5-4; size: NA; J: TRBJ2-3; D: TRBD2; DNA: TGTGCCAGCAGTAAAGACTCGCGTAGCGGGGGGGCGGATACGCAGTATTTT; CDR3: CASSKDSRSGGADTQYF
V: TRBV12-3/TRBV12-4; size: NA; J: TRBJ2-6; D: TRBD2; DNA: TGTGCCAGCCGGACTAGCGGGAGCTCTGGGGCCAACGTCCTGACTTTC; CDR3: CASRTSGSSGANVLTF
V: TRBV24-1; size: NA; J: TRBJ2-2; D: NA; DNA: TGTGCCACCAGTGATCCCGGGCCCACCGGGGAGCTGTTTTTT; CDR3: CATSDPGPTGELFF
V: TRBV7-2; size: few; J: TRBJ1-6; D: NA; DNA: TGTGCCAGCAGCTTAAACCTCGGCCGAAATAATTCACCCCTCCACTTT; CDR3: CASSLNLGRNNSPLHF
V: TRBV6-6; size: few; J: TRBJ2-3; D: NA; DNA: TGTGCCAGCAGTTACTCTGTAGATACGCAGTATTTT; CDR3: CASSYSVDTQYF
V: TRBV7-2; size: few; J: TRBJ2-2; D: NA; DNA: TGTGCCAGCAGCTTATTTTGGGGCCACACCGGGGAGCTGTTTTTT; CDR3: CASSLFWGHTGELFF
V: TRBV20-1; size: NA; J: TRBJ2-7; D: NA; DNA: TGCAGTGCTAGAGATACGGCAGCCGAGCAGTACTTC; CDR3: CSARDTAAEQYF
V: TRBV7-2; size: NA; J: TRBJ1-3; D: NA; DNA: TGTGCCAGCAGCCAGTCGCGCTCTGGAAACACCATATATTTT; CDR3: CASSQSRSGNTIYF
V: TRBV12-3/TRBV12-4; size: many; J: TRBJ1-5; D: NA; DNA: TGTGCCAGCAGTTTAAGTTTGGCAGGGGCCCAGCCCCAGCATTTT; CDR3: CASSLSLAGAQPQHF
V: TRBV7-8; size: once; J: TRBJ1-1; D: NA; DNA: TGTGCCAGCAGCTTCGGTTTAAGGACTGCGGACACTGAAGCTTTCTTT; CDR3: CASSFGLRTADTEAFF
V: TRBV7-2; size: NA; J: TRBJ1-2; D: NA; DNA: TGTGCCAGCAGCTTACCTGGACAGCCAGGTGGCTACACCTTC; CDR3: CASSLPGQPGGYTF
V: TRBV5-1; size: NA; J: TRBJ2-1; D: NA; DNA: TGCGCCAGCAGCTTGGAACCGACCACTCCCCCGTTCTTC; CDR3: CASSLEPTTPPFF
V: TRBV5-6; size: NA; J: TRBJ1-1; D: NA; DNA: TGTGCCAGCAGCCGCGCGGCCACCAAGAACACTGAAGCTTTCTTT; CDR3: CASSRAATKNTEAFF
V: TRBV24-1; size: NA; J: TRBJ1-2; D: NA; DNA: TGTGCCACCAGTGATTCAACTGAGGACGCTAACTATGGCTACACCTTC; CDR3: CATSDSTEDANYGYTF
V: TRBV7-9; size: few; J: TRBJ1-1; D: NA; DNA: TGTGCCAGCAGCTTAAACTCAGGGAGCACTGAAGCTTTCTTT; CDR3: CASSLNSGSTEAFF